This T cell receptor beta chain was recovered during a study of blood T cell repertoires in COVID-19. As for the study in general: From the United States, Italy and Spain came samples of acute and convalescent COVID-19. PBMCs, B-cell-depleted T cells, or T cells provided the cDNA or gDNA that made up the material.

In the original workflow: How many nucleated cells were present was estimated from reference gene primer amplification. The table came from immunoSEQ multiplex PCR; TCRdb's copy has only in-frame clones and leaves some out. From that table come the V and J calls and clone size; the DNA was used to work out D and trimming. Of roughly 140,000 clones in the sample, about 77% are singletons; the top ten hold about 3.9%. The source is a man between 60 and 75 years old with acute or convalescent COVID-19. The sample was peripheral blood.

The chain's CDR3 is CASSPAGTTITDTQYF. CDR3 coding DNA: TGCGCCAGCAGCCCCGCCGGGACTACGATCACAGATACGCAGTATTTT. The chain employs TRBV5-1 and TRBJ2-3, with 7 bases fitting TRBD2. V dropped 4 bases and J dropped 2; count of bases not matched to a gene: 10. CDR1 is SGHRS, CDR2 YFSETQ, per germline. The CDR3 spans 16 residues.